The entry that follows covers one T cell receptor (beta chain) sequence. The CDR3 length is 13 residues. Trimming took 2 bases from V and 7 from J; bases not matched to a gene: 4. CDR1 is WSHSY, CDR2 SAAADI, per germline. These data come from a study of blood T cell repertoires in COVID-19. Original processing notes: Nucleated cell counts were estimated from reference gene primer amplification. Method: immunoSEQ multiplex PCR; TCRdb's copy keeps in-frame clones and lacks some. That table is the source of V, J and clone size, and D and trimming were worked out from the DNA. The table records roughly 73,000 clones, approximately 78% of them present only once.

The chain is built from TRBV10-2 and TRBJ1-2; TRBD1 aligns across 7 bases. Sequencing was carried out using peripheral blood. This TCR was sampled from a human donor in a cohort sampled during active COVID-19. CDR3 in amino acids: CASSEDRAVGYTF. CDR3 DNA: TGCGCCAGCAGTGAGGACAGGGCCGTTGGCTACACCTTC.